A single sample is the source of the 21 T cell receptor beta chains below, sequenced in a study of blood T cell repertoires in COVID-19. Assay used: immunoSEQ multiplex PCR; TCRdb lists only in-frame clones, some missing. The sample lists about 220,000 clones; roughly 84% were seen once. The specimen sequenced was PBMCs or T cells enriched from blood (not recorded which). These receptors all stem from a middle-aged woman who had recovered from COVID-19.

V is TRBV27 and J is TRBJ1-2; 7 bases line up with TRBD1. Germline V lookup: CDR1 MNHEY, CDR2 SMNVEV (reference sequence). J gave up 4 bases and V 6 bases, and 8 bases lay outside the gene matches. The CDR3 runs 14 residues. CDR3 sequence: CASRRQGVGYGYTF. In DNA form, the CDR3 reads TGTGCCAGCAGACGACAGGGAGTAGGCTATGGCTACACCTTC.

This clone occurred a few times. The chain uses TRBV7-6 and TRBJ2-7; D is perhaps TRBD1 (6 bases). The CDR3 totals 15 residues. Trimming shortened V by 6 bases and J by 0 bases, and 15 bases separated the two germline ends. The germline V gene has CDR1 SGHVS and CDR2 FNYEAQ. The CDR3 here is CASSSGTLSSYEQYF. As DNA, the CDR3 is TGTGCCAGCAGTTCCGGGACACTTAGCTCCTACGAGCAGTACTTC. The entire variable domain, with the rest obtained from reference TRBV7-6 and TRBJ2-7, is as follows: GAGVSQSPRYKVTKRGQDVALRCDPISGHVSLYWYRQALGQGPEFLTYFNYEAQQDKSGLPNDRFSAERPEGSISTLTIQRTEQRDSAMYRCASSSGTLSSYEQYFGPGTRLTVT.

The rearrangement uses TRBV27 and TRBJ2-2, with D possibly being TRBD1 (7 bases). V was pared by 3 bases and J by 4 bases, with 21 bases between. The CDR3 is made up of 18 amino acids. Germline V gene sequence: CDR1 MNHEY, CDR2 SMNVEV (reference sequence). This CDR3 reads CASSLRAPTGRITGELFF. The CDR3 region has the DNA TGTGCCAGCAGTTTGCGGGCACCGACAGGGAGGATCACCGGGGAGCTGTTTTTT.

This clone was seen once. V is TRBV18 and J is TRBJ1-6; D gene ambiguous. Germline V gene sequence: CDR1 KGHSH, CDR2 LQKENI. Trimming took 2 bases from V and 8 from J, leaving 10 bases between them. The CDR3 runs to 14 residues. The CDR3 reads CASSPTGEDSPLHF. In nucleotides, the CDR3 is TGTGCCAGCTCACCAACCGGGGAGGATTCACCCCTCCACTTT.

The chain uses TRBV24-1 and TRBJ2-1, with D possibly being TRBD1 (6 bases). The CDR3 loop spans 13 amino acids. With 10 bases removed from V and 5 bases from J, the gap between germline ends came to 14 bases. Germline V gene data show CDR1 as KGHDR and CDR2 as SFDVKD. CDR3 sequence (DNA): TGTGCCACATCACAGGGTTGGGACAATGAGCAGTTCTTC. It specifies CATSQGWDNEQFF.

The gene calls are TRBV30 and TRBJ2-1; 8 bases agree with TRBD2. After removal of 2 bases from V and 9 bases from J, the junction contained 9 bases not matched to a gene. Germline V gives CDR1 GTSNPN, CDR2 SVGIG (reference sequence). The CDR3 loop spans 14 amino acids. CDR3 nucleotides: TGTGCCTGGAGTACGGGAGGGAGCCTCGGTGAGCAGTTCTTC. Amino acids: CAWSTGGSLGEQFF.

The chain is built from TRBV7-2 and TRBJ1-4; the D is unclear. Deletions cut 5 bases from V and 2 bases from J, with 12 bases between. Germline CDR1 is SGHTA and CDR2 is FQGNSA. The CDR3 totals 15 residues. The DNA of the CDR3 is TGTGCCAGCAGCCCAAATGGAGGGACTAATGAAAAACTGTTTTTT. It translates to CASSPNGGTNEKLFF.

The CDR3 sequence: CASSFLRGSGQKLFF. DNA of the CDR3: TGTGCCAGCAGTTTCTTAAGGGGGTCGGGGCAAAAACTGTTTTTT. The chain combines TRBV28 with TRBJ1-4, with D possibly matching TRBD1 (6 bases). CDR3 length: 15 residues. Trimming took 3 bases from V and 9 from J, leaving 17 bases between them. Germline-derived CDR1 and CDR2 are MDHEN and SYDVKM.

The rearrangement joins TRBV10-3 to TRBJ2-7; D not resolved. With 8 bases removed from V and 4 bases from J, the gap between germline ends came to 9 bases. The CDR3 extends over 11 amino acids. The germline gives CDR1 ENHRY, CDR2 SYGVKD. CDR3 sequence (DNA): TGTGCCATCGGTGGAGAATACGAGCAGTACGTC. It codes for CAIGGEYEQYV.

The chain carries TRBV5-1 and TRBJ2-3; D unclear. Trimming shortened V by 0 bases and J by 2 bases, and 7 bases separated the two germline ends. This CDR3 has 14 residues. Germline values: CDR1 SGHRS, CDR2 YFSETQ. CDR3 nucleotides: TGCGCCAGCAGCTTGGGACATACCACAGATACGCAGTATTTT. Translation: CASSLGHTTDTQYF.

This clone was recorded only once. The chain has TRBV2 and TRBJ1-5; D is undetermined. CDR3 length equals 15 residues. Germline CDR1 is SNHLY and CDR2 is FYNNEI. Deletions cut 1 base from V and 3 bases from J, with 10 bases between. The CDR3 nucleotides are TGTGCCAGCAGTGAAGAAGGAGGACTCAATCAGCCCCAGCATTTT. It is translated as CASSEEGGLNQPQHF.

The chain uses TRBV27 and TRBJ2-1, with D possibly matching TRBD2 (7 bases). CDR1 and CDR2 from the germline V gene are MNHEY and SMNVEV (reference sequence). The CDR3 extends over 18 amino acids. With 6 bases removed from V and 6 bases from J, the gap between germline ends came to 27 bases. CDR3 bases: TGTGCCAGCAGCCCTAGAGGGGGTCTAGCTCCGGGGGGCAATGAGCAGTTCTTC. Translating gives CASSPRGGLAPGGNEQFF.

CDR3: CAVGRTPTYEQYF. CDR3 bases: TGTGCCGTCGGGCGGACTCCTACCTACGAGCAGTACTTC. J is TRBJ2-7 and V is TRBV10-3, with a tentative D call TRBD2 (5 bases). Trimming took 11 bases from V and 2 from J, leaving 16 bases between them. Germline V gene lookup returns CDR1 ENHRY and CDR2 SYGVKD. This CDR3 has 13 amino acids.

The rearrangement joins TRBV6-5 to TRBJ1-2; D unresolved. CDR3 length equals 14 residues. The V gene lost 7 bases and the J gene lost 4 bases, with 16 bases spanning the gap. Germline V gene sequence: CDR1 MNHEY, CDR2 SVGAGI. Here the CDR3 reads CASTPLPEGYGYTF. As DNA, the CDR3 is TGTGCCAGCACCCCCCTCCCGGAGGGCTATGGCTACACCTTC.

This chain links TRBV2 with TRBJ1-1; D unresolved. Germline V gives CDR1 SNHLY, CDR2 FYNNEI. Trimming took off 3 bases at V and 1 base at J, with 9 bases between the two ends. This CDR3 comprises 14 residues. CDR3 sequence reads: CASSDGLQNTEAFF. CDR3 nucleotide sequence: TGTGCCAGCAGTGACGGACTCCAGAACACTGAAGCTTTCTTT.

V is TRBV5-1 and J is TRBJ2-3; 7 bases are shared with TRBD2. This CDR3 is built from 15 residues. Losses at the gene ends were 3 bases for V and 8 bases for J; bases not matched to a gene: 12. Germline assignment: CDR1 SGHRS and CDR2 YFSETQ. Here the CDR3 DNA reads TGCGCCAGCAGCTCCACTAGCGATCCGGGGCGTACGCAGTATTTT. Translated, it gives CASSSTSDPGRTQYF.

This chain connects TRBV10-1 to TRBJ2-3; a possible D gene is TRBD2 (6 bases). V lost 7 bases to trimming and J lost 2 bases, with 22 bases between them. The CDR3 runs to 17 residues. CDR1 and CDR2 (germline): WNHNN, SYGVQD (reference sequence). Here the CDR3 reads CASTRFGGAGVTDTQYF. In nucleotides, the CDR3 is TGCGCCAGCACCCGATTCGGGGGAGCCGGGGTCACAGATACGCAGTATTTT.

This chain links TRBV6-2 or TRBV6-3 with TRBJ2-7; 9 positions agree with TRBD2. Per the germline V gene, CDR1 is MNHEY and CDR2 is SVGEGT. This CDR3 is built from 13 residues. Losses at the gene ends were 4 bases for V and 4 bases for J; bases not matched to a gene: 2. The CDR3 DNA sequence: TGTGCCAGCAGTTTCGCGGGAGGGTACGAGCAGTACGTC. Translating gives CASSFAGGYEQYV.

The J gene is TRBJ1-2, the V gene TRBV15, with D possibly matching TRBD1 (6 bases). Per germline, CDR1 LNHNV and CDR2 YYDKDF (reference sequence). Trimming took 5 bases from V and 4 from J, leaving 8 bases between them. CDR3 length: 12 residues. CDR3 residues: CATSQQGYGYTF. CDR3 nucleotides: TGTGCCACCAGCCAACAGGGCTATGGCTACACCTTC.

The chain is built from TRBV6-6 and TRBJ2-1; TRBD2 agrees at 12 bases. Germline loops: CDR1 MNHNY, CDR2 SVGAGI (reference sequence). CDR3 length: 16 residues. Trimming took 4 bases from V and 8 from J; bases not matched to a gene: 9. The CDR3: CASSSRLAGVYHEQFF. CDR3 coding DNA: TGTGCCAGCAGTTCTAGACTAGCGGGAGTTTATCATGAGCAGTTCTTC.

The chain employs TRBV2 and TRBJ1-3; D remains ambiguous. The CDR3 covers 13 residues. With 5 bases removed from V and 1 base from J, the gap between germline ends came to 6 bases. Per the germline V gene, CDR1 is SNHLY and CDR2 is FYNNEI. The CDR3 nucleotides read TGTGCCAGCAGTTCGGGATCTGGAAACACCATATATTTT. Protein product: CASSSGSGNTIYF.